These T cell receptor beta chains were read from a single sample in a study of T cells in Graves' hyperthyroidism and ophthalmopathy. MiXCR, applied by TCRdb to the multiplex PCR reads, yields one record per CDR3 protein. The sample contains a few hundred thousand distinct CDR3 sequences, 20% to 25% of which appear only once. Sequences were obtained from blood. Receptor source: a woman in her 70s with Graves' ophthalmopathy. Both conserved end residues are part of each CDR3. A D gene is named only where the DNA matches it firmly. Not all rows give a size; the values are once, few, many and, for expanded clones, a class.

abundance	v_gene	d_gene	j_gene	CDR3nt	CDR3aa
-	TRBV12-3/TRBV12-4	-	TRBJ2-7	TGTGCCAGCAGCCTCCTCAAAGAGCAGTACTTC	CASSLLKEQYF
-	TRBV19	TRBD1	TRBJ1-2	TGTGCCAGTAGTGCGGGACAGGGGACCTTCTATGGCTACACCTTC	CASSAGQGTFYGYTF
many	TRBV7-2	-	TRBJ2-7	TGTGCCAGCAGCTTAAACAGGGATCCCTACGAGCAGTACTTC	CASSLNRDPYEQYF
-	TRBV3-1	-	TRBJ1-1	TGTGCCAGCAGCCAGGGAGGAGGGCTCGGGGCTTTCTTT	CASSQGGGLGAFF
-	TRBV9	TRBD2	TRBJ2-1	TGTGCCAGCAGCGTAGGACTAGCTAGCAATGAGCAGTTCTTC	CASSVGLASNEQFF
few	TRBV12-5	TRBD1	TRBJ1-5	TGTGCTAGTGGTTTGTTAACAGGGGGTCAGCCCCAGCATTTT	CASGLLTGGQPQHF
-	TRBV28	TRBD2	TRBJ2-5	TGTGCCAGCAGTTCCCGACTAGCGGGAAGGAGGGAGACCCAGTACTTC	CASSSRLAGRRETQYF
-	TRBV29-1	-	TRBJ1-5	TGCAGCGCCCTACTGGGGGGCGGGCCCCAGCATTTT	CSALLGGGPQHF
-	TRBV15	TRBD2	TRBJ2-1	TGTGCCACCAGCAGAGCACGAGCGGGAGGGGGGGTTGAGCAGTTCTTC	CATSRARAGGGVEQFF
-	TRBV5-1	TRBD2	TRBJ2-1	TGCGCCAGCAGCATTAGCGGGAGAGGCTCCTACAATGAGCAGTTCTTC	CASSISGRGSYNEQFF
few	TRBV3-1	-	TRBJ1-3	TGTGCCAGCAGCCGCGGACAGTTCACTGGAAACACCATATATTTT	CASSRGQFTGNTIYF
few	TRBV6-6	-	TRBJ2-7	TGTGCCAGCAGTTACTCGTTGTCCCAGTCCTACGAGCAGTACTTC	CASSYSLSQSYEQYF
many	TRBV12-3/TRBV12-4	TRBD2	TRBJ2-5	TGTGCCAGCAGTGATAGTCCGATACGACTAGCGGTTTACCAAGAGACCCAGTACTTC	CASSDSPIRLAVYQETQYF
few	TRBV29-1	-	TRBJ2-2	TGCAGCGTTGGGGATTCCGGGACCGGGGAGCTGTTTTTT	CSVGDSGTGELFF
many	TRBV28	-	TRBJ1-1	TGTGCCAGCAGTTGGATCGGCCAAGGAGACGAAGCTTTCTTT	CASSWIGQGDEAFF
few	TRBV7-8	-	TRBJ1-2	TGTGCCAGCAGCTTAAAGTCTCCAGGTGACTATGGCTACACCTTC	CASSLKSPGDYGYTF
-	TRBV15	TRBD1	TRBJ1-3	TGTGCCACCAGCAGAAGACAGGGGCCCGGGCTGGGAAACACCATATATTTT	CATSRRQGPGLGNTIYF
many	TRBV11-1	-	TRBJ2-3	TGTGCCAGCAGATCCGGCGGGAACCCAGATACGCAGTATTTT	CASRSGGNPDTQYF
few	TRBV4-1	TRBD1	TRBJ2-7	TGCGCCAGCAGCCGTAAGGAACCGGGACAGGGTTTCGAGCAGTACTTC	CASSRKEPGQGFEQYF
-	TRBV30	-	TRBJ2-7	TGTGCCTGGAGTGTAAGTACAGGGACCGAGCAGTACTTC	CAWSVSTGTEQYF
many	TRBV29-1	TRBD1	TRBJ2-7	TGCAGCGTTGAGTCGGACAGGGTCGGGGAGCAGTACTTC	CSVESDRVGEQYF
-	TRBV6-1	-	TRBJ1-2	TGTGCCAGCAGTCCCTCCATTGGACACGGCTACACCTTC	CASSPSIGHGYTF
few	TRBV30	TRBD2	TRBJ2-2	TGTGCCTGGAGGAGGGCAGCGGGATTTGACACCGGGGAGCTGTTTTTT	CAWRRAAGFDTGELFF
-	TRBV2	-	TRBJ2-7	TGTGCCAGCACGGAGGGCTCTGGTGAGCAGTACTTC	CASTEGSGEQYF
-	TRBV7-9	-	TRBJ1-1	TGTGCCAGCAGATCAGGTCGGGGGCTAATGAACACTGAAGCTTTCTTT	CASRSGRGLMNTEAFF
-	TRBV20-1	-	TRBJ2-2	TGCAGTGCTAGAGAGGGGTCCGGGGAGCTGTTTTTT	CSAREGSGELFF
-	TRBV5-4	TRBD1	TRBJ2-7	TGTGCCAGCAGCAGCCGACAGGGGGCGCGGGCCGAGCAGTACTTC	CASSSRQGARAEQYF
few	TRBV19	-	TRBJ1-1	TGTGCCAGTATCTGGTCTGGGACTGAAGCTTTCTTT	CASIWSGTEAFF